This TCR beta chain came from a study of OX40 agonist ivuxolimab in advanced cancers. Study at large: Enrolled patients in dose escalation had cancers that were hepatocellular carcinoma, melanoma, renal cell or head and neck cancer.

Per germline, CDR1 GTSNPN and CDR2 SVGIG (reference sequence). This CDR3 contains 15 residues. V lost 3 bases to trimming and J lost 6 bases, with 18 bases between them. Using immunoSEQ multiplex PCR, the repertoire was profiled, and TCRdb retains in-frame clones only, with some absent. This sample has around 74,000 clones; approximately 80% occur once, and the top ten carry roughly 0.53%. The chain couples TRBV30 to TRBJ1-3; TRBD1 might be the D (6 bases). This receptor was taken from an adult with an advanced solid tumor such as melanoma, head and neck, liver or kidney cancer. Source: CD4+ or CD8+ T cells sorted from blood, taken in a trial of the OX40 agonist ivuxolimab. CDR3 in DNA: TGTGCCTGGAGCCCGCCGCAGGGGCCTATAAACACCATATATTTT. Translation: CAWSPPQGPINTIYF.